This T cell receptor beta chain was identified in a study of T cell responses to AZD1222 COVID-19 vaccine (dated by TCRdb to the early 2020s). Turning to the overall study: AZD1222 recipients whose second dose came at about 4 weeks and those whose second dose came at about 12 weeks were combined into one group, since spike-specific TCR depth and breadth did not differ between the two schedules. Trial participants were enrolled by age into subgroups of 18-55, 56-69 and 70-plus years, and roughly 160, 29 and 62 TCR-sequenced participants, respectively, were included in these subgroups. A total of about 250 trial participants underwent TCR sequencing, of whom roughly 210 had received two doses of AZD1222 and around 26 had received two doses of the MenACWY control vaccine. The paper's findings and limits, for the study overall: Most participants were white British and females outnumbered males, and the authors suggested that clonal diversity may have been underestimated. Because no day 14 peak-response samples were available, repertoires were characterized only after the peak T cell response. Vaccine-associated CD4 TCRs spanned the whole spike protein, with dominant responses in regions 160-218 and 743-854. Conclusions about previously exposed vaccinees are limited, since just 5 or 6 AZD1222 recipients were seropositive for SARS-CoV-2 at baseline. In the small 56-69-year group, the increase in depth fell short of significance, most likely because of low power. Nearly half of unique spike-specific TCRs reportedly recognized epitopes outside regions mutated in the B.1.351 and B.1.1.7 variants. A significant rise in spike-specific TCR breadth and depth was observed after two AZD1222 doses relative to day 0 and relative to MenACWY recipients.

Interpreted using the paper, the time point label stands for: baseline before first vaccination. The vaccinee samples were drawn from two UK trials, COV001 and COV002, one of which was a single-blind randomized controlled phase 2/3 trial testing AZD1222 (ChAdOx1 nCoV-19) in healthy adults. Trial participant PBMC samples were collected at day 0 and day 28 after the second dose for TCRbeta chain sequencing. Looking up the germline V gene yields CDR1 SGHTS and CDR2 YDEGEE. From V the trimming removes 2 bases and from J it removes 5 bases, while the gene matches leave 4 bases of the junction unaccounted for. From the cysteine through the phenylalanine, the CDR3 covers 14 amino acids. Only the CDR3 portion is preserved as DNA: 42 bases, with reading frame beginning at the first base. The CDR3 regions of human TCRbeta chains were analyzed by immunosequencing. The paper's data handling went like this. TCRs in the repertoires were compared against a reference library of SARS-CoV-2-specific TCRs that had been generated with the MIRA antigen-specificity platform. Breadth was defined as the fraction of unique TCRs that were SARS-CoV-2-associated. Depth was defined as the fraction of total T cells that were SARS-CoV-2-associated. Using the MIRA data, each spike-specific TCR was mapped to the spike region that the TCR reacts to and placed in a CD4 or CD8 class. Log10-transformed breadth and depth values were compared by one-way ANOVA with Sidak's multiple comparisons tests. Not all clones reach the TCRdb copy of this immuneACCESS table, which keeps in-frame sequences only. Checked studies attribute under half of the gap to unresolved V genes and leave the rest unexplained. The V and J calls and clone size come from that table; D and trimming were worked out from the DNA. The table for this sample lists around 260,000 clones; 85% to 95% of them were counted only once. The ten largest clones take up roughly 0.5% of the sample.

A word on this clone: The antigen it binds to is not known. No much larger clone exists at a distance of one base, and base qualities are not known.

The sample in question was peripheral blood, obtained on day 0 of AZD1222 vaccination. The source is an adult in good health. Recombination linked TRBV5-8 to TRBJ2-3, and 8 junctional nucleotides match TRBD1. The CDR3 reads as follows: CASSFLQGVDTQYF. The DNA is as follows: TGTGCCAGCAGCTTTTTACAGGGGGTAGATACGCAGTATTTT.